Listed here are 10 T cell receptor beta chains from one sample, sequenced in a study of shared clonotypes between healthy human individuals. TCRdb keeps only in-frame clones here, not all; method: immunoSEQ multiplex PCR. Of nearly 1 million clones detected, around 80% appear once; the ten largest clones hold roughly 1.5%. The specimen sequenced was memory CD4+ T cells sorted from blood. Subset defined: CD45RA-negative fraction. These receptor sequences come from a man younger than 35 in good health.

The genes are TRBV28 and TRBJ2-2, with 7 bases that match TRBD1. In germline, CDR1 is MDHEN, CDR2 SYDVKM. CDR3 length: 15 residues. Trimming at V came to 6 bases and at J to 8 bases, leaving 12 bases not matched to a gene. The CDR3: CASSHSDRVTGELFF. The CDR3 DNA reads as TGTGCCAGCAGCCACAGCGACAGGGTAACAGGGGAGCTGTTTTTT.

The sample holds a few counts of this clone. The chain links TRBV7-2 to TRBJ1-6, with D tentatively TRBD1 (5 bases). V was trimmed by 2 bases and J by 4 bases, leaving 9 bases between them. Germline V gene sequence: CDR1 SGHTA, CDR2 FQGNSA. This CDR3 has 15 residues. The CDR3 DNA reads as TGTGCCAGCAGCTTAAGAGGGACTTATAATTCACCCCTCCACTTT. Translating gives CASSLRGTYNSPLHF.

This clone was seen just once. The chain uses TRBV6-5 and TRBJ2-3; D tentatively reads TRBD1 or TRBD2 (5 bases each). Trimming took 6 bases from V and 1 from J, leaving 14 bases between them. The CDR3 sequence is 15 residues long. Germline CDR1 and CDR2: MNHEY and SVGAGI. The DNA of the CDR3 is TGTGCCAGCAGAACCGGGGCCGGCGGCACAGATACGCAGTATTTT. As protein: CASRTGAGGTDTQYF.

The chain links TRBV2 to TRBJ1-5; D gene ambiguous. Germline V lookup: CDR1 SNHLY, CDR2 FYNNEI. CDR3 length: 14 residues. The V and J ends lost 3 bases and 6 bases respectively, with 12 bases between them. This CDR3 reads CASSDSLVSQPQHF. The DNA of the CDR3 is TGTGCCAGCAGTGACTCGTTAGTAAGTCAGCCCCAGCATTTT.

CDR3 region: CASSPGVLGPQETQYF. CDR3 DNA sequence: TGTGCCAGCAGCCCTGGAGTCCTGGGGCCGCAGGAGACCCAGTACTTC. This rearrangement joins TRBV5-4 to TRBJ2-5, with a tentative D call TRBD1 (5 bases). The V and J ends lost 4 bases and 5 bases respectively, with 21 bases between them. The germline CDR1 and CDR2 sequences are SGHNT and YYREEE (reference sequence). The CDR3 is made up of 16 amino acids.

With regard to this clone: The identical CDR3 is also encoded by other nucleotide sequences in the sample. V and J are TRBV20-1 and TRBJ2-3; D uncertain. V was shortened by 6 bases and J by 2 bases, with 3 bases between the two germline ends. Looked up from germline, CDR1 is DFQATT and CDR2 is SNEGSKA (reference sequence). The CDR3 runs to 10 residues. The CDR3 protein is CSASTDTQYF. The DNA of the CDR3 is TGCAGTGCGTCCACAGATACGCAGTATTTT.

V gene TRBV9 combines with J gene TRBJ1-3; 7 bases align to TRBD1. Germline V gene data show CDR1 as SGDLS and CDR2 as YYNGEE. The CDR3 is 14 residues long. Losses at the gene ends were 3 bases for V and 4 bases for J; bases not matched to a gene: 4. CDR3 coding DNA: TGTGCCAGCAGCGACAGGGGTGTAGGAAACACCATATATTTT. It yields the protein CASSDRGVGNTIYF.

This clone was seen just once. The chain employs TRBV19 and TRBJ1-5; TRBD1 matches 9 bases. The ends lost 3 bases at V and 5 bases at J; junction bases unmatched: 2. From germline, CDR1 is LNHDA and CDR2 SQIVND (reference sequence). The CDR3 runs 14 residues. CDR3 loop: CASSMRTGDQPQHF. CDR3 DNA: TGTGCCAGTAGTATGCGGACAGGGGATCAGCCCCAGCATTTT. The entire variable domain, with the rest obtained from reference TRBV19 and TRBJ1-5, is as follows: DGGITQSPKYLFRKEGQNVTLSCEQNLNHDAMYWYRQDPGQGLRLIYYSQIVNDFQKGDIAEGYSVSREKKESFPLTVTSAQKNPTAFYLCASSMRTGDQPQHFGDGTRLSIL.

The J gene is TRBJ2-7, the V gene TRBV10-1, with TRBD2 matching over 7 bases. The J segment lost 4 bases and the V segment lost 8 bases, leaving 14 bases of the junction unmatched. There are 15 residues in the CDR3. Germline V gene lookup returns CDR1 WNHNN and CDR2 SYGVQD (reference sequence). The CDR3 region has the DNA TGCGCCAGCCTCGATCTCCGACTAGCCGCGTACGAGCAGTACTTC. Protein product: CASLDLRLAAYEQYF.

The rearrangement links TRBV7-2 to TRBJ2-6; maybe TRBD1 (5 bases). The CDR3 totals 14 residues. The germline V gene encodes CDR1 SGHTA and CDR2 FQGNSA. Deletions cut 5 bases from V and 4 bases from J, with 9 bases between. This chain's CDR3 is CASSPGSGANVLTF. Written as DNA, the CDR3 is TGTGCCAGCAGCCCAGGGTCCGGGGCCAACGTCCTGACTTTC.